This TCR beta chain was captured by sequencing in a study of T-cell reconstitution after alpha-beta-depleted transplantation in children. TCRbeta library construction was performed incorporating unique molecular identifiers. From the PCR reads, TCRdb called clonotypes with MiXCR, one entry per CDR3 protein. The sample has approximately 420,000 distinct CDR3 sequences, roughly 10% seen once. Trimming took 2 bases from V and 2 from J, leaving 14 bases between them. The germline V gene encodes CDR1 SGHDT and CDR2 YYEEEE. The CDR3 contains 15 residues. This clonotype was counted ten times or more. This clonotype originated in a human donor who donated a stem cell graft to a child with acute myeloid leukemia. This specimen consisted of PBMCs from the stem cell graft donor, obtained from the stem cell graft. V usage is TRBV5-6 and J usage is TRBJ2-7; weak D call: TRBD1 (6 bases). The chain's CDR3 is CASSLMGQGTYEQYF. The CDR3 DNA reads TGTGCCAGCAGCTTAATGGGCCAGGGGACCTACGAGCAGTACTTC.